This is a list of T cell receptor beta chains from one sample in a study of T cell responses to AZD1222 COVID-19 vaccine. Profiled with immunoSEQ multiplex PCR; TCRdb holds only in-frame clones, not every one. This table holds about 140,000 clones, about 90% found once. The sample was peripheral blood, taken on day 0 of AZD1222 vaccination. These receptor sequences come from an adult in good health. CDR3s include the opening cysteine and the closing phenylalanine or tryptophan. Part of the rows lack a size; the others show once, few, many or a class for expanded clones.

TRBV6-5	15	TRBJ1-6	few	CASRITISYNSPLHF
TRBV6-2/TRBV6-3	14	TRBJ2-1	.	CASSPRLSGQKQFF
TRBV7-2	14	TRBJ1-1	.	CASRLPTENTEAFF
TRBV5-6	15	TRBJ1-1	.	CASEKRGLGDTEAFF
TRBV18	13	TRBJ2-7	.	CASSPPSWGEQYF
TRBV4-3	16	TRBJ1-5	.	CASSQEAQMRNQPQHF
TRBV30	18	TRBJ2-6	.	CAWSVDRRGRSGANVLTF
TRBV5-5	13	TRBJ2-1	once	CASSTGTSVGEFF
TRBV4-1	16	TRBJ2-7	.	CASSQDRTRPSYEQYF
TRBV7-2	16	TRBJ2-2	.	CASTPVRVVVTGELFF
TRBV4-1	17	TRBJ1-5	.	CASSQGAGGLVYQPQHF
TRBV20-1	15	TRBJ2-2	.	CSASRSGPDTGELFF
TRBV5-1	15	TRBJ2-1	.	CASSLGLAGAPGQFF
TRBV5-1	17	TRBJ2-1	.	CASSLGGGGLSYNEQFF
TRBV19	14	TRBJ2-5	.	CASSRDRVQETQYF
TRBV27	18	TRBJ1-4	.	CASSSTRRGLATNEKLFF
TRBV19	14	TRBJ1-4	.	CATSPPMGSEKLFF
TRBV4-2	17	TRBJ2-3	.	CASSQESRVAGGDTQYF
TRBV7-2	12	TRBJ1-5	.	CASSVGGQPQHF
TRBV5-8	16	TRBJ2-5	.	CASSPGGAGDGETQYF
TRBV6-5	15	TRBJ2-3	.	CASSYSKYPTDTQYF
TRBV5-6	15	TRBJ1-4	.	CASSLRSRLNEKLFF
TRBV3-1/TRBV3-2	14	TRBJ2-2	.	CASSRAQVTGELFF
TRBV7-9	16	TRBJ2-1	.	CASSSPGLAGVDEQFF
TRBV6-1	12	TRBJ2-1	.	CATREGWNEQFF
TRBV10-3	14	TRBJ2-2	.	CAISGGEDSGELFF
TRBV19	15	TRBJ2-5	.	CASSIVGGGEETQYF
TRBV18	15	TRBJ1-1	once	CASSPQGQVNTEAFF
TRBV5-1	16	TRBJ1-4	.	CASSSTPTGSNEKLFF
TRBV27	18	TRBJ1-3	.	CASSLSSGDANLGNTIYF
TRBV3-1/TRBV3-2	16	TRBJ2-4	.	CASSQEGLSAKNIQYF
TRBV6-5	12	TRBJ2-3	once	CASSPATDTQYF
TRBV27	14	TRBJ1-4	.	CASSIQGASEKLFF
TRBV19	16	TRBJ2-6	.	CASSTFRDSGANVLTF
TRBV10-3	14	TRBJ2-2	.	CAVRRGRDTGELFF
TRBV2	13	TRBJ1-6	few	CASQGDYNSPLHF
TRBV18	15	TRBJ2-7	.	CASSPLGTGSYEQYF
TRBV10-3	14	TRBJ1-3	few	CAITMTGSGNTIYF
TRBV5-1	16	TRBJ2-7	.	CASRSPGVAGTYEQYF
TRBV15	17	TRBJ1-5	once	CATSREGTGDSNQPQHF
TRBV9	16	TRBJ1-2	.	CASSGPREAGSYGYTF
TRBV27	15	TRBJ1-1	.	CASSLTGQGMGEAFF
TRBV27	13	TRBJ2-7	.	CASSRDSEYEQYF
TRBV5-5	13	TRBJ1-5	once	CASSQGSNQPQHF
TRBV19	18	TRBJ2-3	.	CASSIDKTSLNIPDTQYF
TRBV10-3	14	TRBJ2-7	.	CAISFRRGADEQYF
TRBV6-5	15	TRBJ2-1	.	CASGKLAGEGNEQFF
TRBV19	15	TRBJ2-7	.	CASSIIGTSGYEQYF